The sequence of this T cell receptor (beta chain) was determined in a study of T-cell reconstitution after alpha-beta-depleted transplantation in children. As regards this clonotype: What it binds is not known.

Unique molecular identifiers were incorporated during preparation of the TCRbeta library. TCRdb re-derived calls from the PCR reads in MiXCR, one entry per CDR3 protein. The sample lists about 900,000 distinct CDR3 sequences, about 30% occurring once. Findings and caveats of the study: Reportedly, alpha-beta T cells present about two months post-transplant originated from several hundred expanded clones of graft origin.

Germline CDR1 and CDR2: SEHNR and FQNEAQ (reference sequence). CDR3 length: 15 residues. Germline trimming cut 1 base from V and 3 bases from J; bases unmatched to any gene: 2. This sequence joins TRBV7-9 and TRBJ2-3; TRBD2 matches 9 bases. The sequencing here drew on PBMCs, mostly from graft donor cells, taken 360 days after TCRalphabeta/CD19-depleted stem cell transplant. The TCR originated in a boy under three years old who had a stem cell transplant for SCID, so the T cells may come from the graft donor. The CDR3 spells CASSLGTSATDTQYF. CDR3 in DNA: TGTGCCAGCAGCTTAGGGACTAGCGCGACAGATACGCAGTATTTT.